This entry is about one T cell receptor beta chain. Its specificity is unknown. Germline lookup yields CDR1 SGHRS and CDR2 YFSETQ. The CDR3 covers 15 residues. The V gene lost 0 bases and the J gene lost 7 bases, with 14 bases spanning the gap. Methods used by the authors: Of patient CD8+ clones exceeding 1%, few matched published virus-specific TCRB sequences. Profiling relied on immunoSEQ multiplex PCR, and the TCRdb table lists in-frame clones only, not all of them. V and J calls and clone size are as listed in that table; D and trimming were resolved from the DNA. The profile shows 13,000 to 15,000 clones, 82% of them singletons. This sample is part of a study of somatic mutations in cytotoxic T cells in rheumatoid arthritis. The overall study: The flow sorting of some V beta antibody-stained T-cell populations reached nearly 100% purity, and the sorted populations included V beta1+ cells sequenced for TCRB. Study outcomes and limitations: For rheumatoid arthritis patients, CD8+ clonality increased with age, whereas it did not in healthy controls.

This chain links TRBV5-1 with TRBJ1-5; D not resolved. The sample consisted of CD8+ T cells sorted from blood. The sequence derives from an adult with rheumatoid arthritis. CDR3 DNA: TGCGCCAGCAGCTTGGAAGTGGGCCCGCTGCAGCCCCAGCATTTT. It codes for CASSLEVGPLQPQHF.